The 5 T cell receptor beta chains listed next were all sequenced from one sample in a study of T cell responses to AZD1222 COVID-19 vaccine. The protocol was immunoSEQ multiplex PCR, while the TCRdb copy is restricted to in-frame clones and leaves out a portion. The table has 120,000 or so clones, more than 80% seen once. Source: peripheral blood, taken 28 days after the second dose of the MenACWY control vaccine. The receptors stem from an adult who received the MenACWY meningococcal vaccine as a control.

This chain connects TRBV4-3 to TRBJ2-2, with D unclear. CDR3 size: 15 residues. The V end lost 1 base, the J end lost 1 base, and 7 bases lay between the germline ends. CDR1 is LGHNA and CDR2 is YSLEER in the germline V gene. Here the CDR3 DNA reads TGCGCCAGCAGCCAAGGGTCTGTGAACACCGGGGAGCTGTTTTTT. Its protein product is CASSQGSVNTGELFF.

The chain joins TRBV29-1 to TRBJ2-7; D is undetermined. Germline lookup yields CDR1 SQVTM and CDR2 ANQGSEA. The CDR3 is made up of 11 amino acids. The V gene lost 6 bases and the J gene lost 3 bases, with 9 bases spanning the gap. The CDR3 DNA follows: TGCAGCGTGGGGTCCTACTACGAGCAGTACGTC. Protein: CSVGSYYEQYV.

This chain links TRBV18 with TRBJ1-6; the D is unclear. The V and J ends lost 3 bases and 7 bases respectively, with 7 bases between them. Germline loops: CDR1 KGHSH, CDR2 LQKENI. The CDR3 has 13 residues. This chain's CDR3 is CASSPIDNSPLHF. For the CDR3, the DNA is TGTGCCAGCTCACCTATAGACAATTCACCCCTCCACTTT.

The rearrangement uses TRBV19 and TRBJ2-1; the D gene could be TRBD1 or TRBD2 (7 bases each). The V and J ends lost 2 bases and 6 bases respectively, with 17 bases between them. Germline V gene sequence: CDR1 LNHDA, CDR2 SQIVND (reference sequence). This CDR3 has 16 residues. The CDR3 reads CASSIMVRGGGNEQFF. The DNA of the CDR3 is TGTGCCAGTAGTATAATGGTCAGGGGGGGTGGCAATGAGCAGTTCTTC.

This clone was recorded only once. V is TRBV3-1 (or the pseudogene TRBV3-2) and J is TRBJ2-6; 8 positions agree with TRBD2. V shed 2 bases and J 0 bases; nucleotides not matched to a gene: 9. The germline V gene has CDR1 LGHDT and CDR2 YNNKEL (reference sequence). CDR3 length equals 19 residues. This CDR3 reads CASSQLRAGGNSGANVLTF. As DNA, the CDR3 is TGTGCCAGCAGCCAACTCCGGGCGGGGGGAAACTCTGGGGCCAACGTCCTGACTTTC.